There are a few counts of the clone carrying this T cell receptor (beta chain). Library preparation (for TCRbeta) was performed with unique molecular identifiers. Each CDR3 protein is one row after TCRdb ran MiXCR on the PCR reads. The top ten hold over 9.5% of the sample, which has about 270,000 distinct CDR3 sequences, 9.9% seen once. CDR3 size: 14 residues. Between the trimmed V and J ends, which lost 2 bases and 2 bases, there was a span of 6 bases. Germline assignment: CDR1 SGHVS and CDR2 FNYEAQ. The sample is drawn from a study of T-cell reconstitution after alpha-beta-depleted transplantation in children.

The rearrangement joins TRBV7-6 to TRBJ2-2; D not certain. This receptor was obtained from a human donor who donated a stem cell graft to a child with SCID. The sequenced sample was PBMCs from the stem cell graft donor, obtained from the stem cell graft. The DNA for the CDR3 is TGTGCCAGCAGCTTATATTACAACACCGGGGAGCTGTTTTTT. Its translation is CASSLYYNTGELFF.